This T cell receptor beta chain was observed in a study of cytomegalovirus exposure and HLA in healthy donors. Study-level findings and limits: Later analysis identified several of the most significant clusters that appeared linked to common viral pathogens. The authors later linked a missense DCLRE1C variant to TCR beta V- and J-gene trimming.

The trim removed 1 base at V and 5 bases at J, leaving 10 bases unmatched. This CDR3 is 16 amino acids long. Germline CDR1 is MDHEN and CDR2 is SYDVKM. The PCR made use of 60 Vbeta and 13 Jbeta primers. How the authors handled the data: Per a later analysis, the number of unique TCR beta chains was roughly 87 million, of which roughly 11 million were shared. Profiled with immunoSEQ multiplex PCR; TCRdb holds only in-frame clones, not every one. D and trimming come from the DNA, and the V and J calls and clone size come from that table. There are 110,000 to 150,000 clones in the sample; roughly 75% occur only once, and just under 3% lies in the top ten. This clone has only a few counts. The antigen remains unidentified.

The sequence came from a female donor in good health and CMV-seronegative. This chain uses TRBV28 with TRBJ2-5; 7 positions agree with TRBD2. Sequenced sample: PBMCs. CDR3 residues: CASSLFAAGRDETQYF. CDR3 DNA: TGTGCCAGCAGTTTATTCGCGGCAGGGAGGGATGAGACCCAGTACTTC.